What follows are 26 T cell receptor beta chains derived from one specimen sequenced in a study of cytomegalovirus exposure and HLA in healthy donors. Use of 60 Vbeta and 13 Jbeta primers characterized the PCR. This table comes from immunoSEQ multiplex PCR, and its TCRdb copy is limited to in-frame clones, with some not included. The sample lists roughly 140,000 clones, around a tenth occurring once. Material for sequencing was PBMCs. The origin of the receptors is a male donor in good health and CMV-seronegative.

This chain joins TRBV6-1 and TRBJ2-7; D possibly corresponds to TRBD1 (5 bases). Deletions cut 7 bases from V and 3 bases from J, with 16 bases between. The V gene's germline CDR1 is MNHNS and CDR2 SASEGT. This CDR3 spans 14 amino acids. The CDR3, as DNA: TGTGCCAGCACCCAAGTAGGCAGGGACTACGAGCAGTACTTC. It specifies CASTQVGRDYEQYF.

Points on this clone: The same CDR3 also results from other DNA sequences found in this sample. The chain has TRBV5-1 and TRBJ2-5; D may be TRBD2 (5 bases). Per the germline V gene, CDR1 is SGHRS and CDR2 is YFSETQ. The CDR3 is made up of 16 amino acids. The V end lost 4 bases, the J end lost 5 bases, and 21 bases lay between the germline ends. CDR3: CASSTRPGSNRETQYF. CDR3 bases: TGCGCCAGCAGCACTCGACCGGGATCCAATAGGGAGACCCAGTACTTC.

In this sample, this clone turned up many times. This chain joins TRBV5-8 and TRBJ2-5; D perhaps matches TRBD2 (5 bases). Germline CDR1 is SGHTS and CDR2 is YDEGEE. The V end was cut by 3 bases, the J end by 9 bases, with 12 bases between. The CDR3 runs to 12 residues. This CDR3 reads CASSSRTPAQYF. The CDR3 DNA sequence: TGTGCCAGCAGCTCCAGGACTCCTGCCCAGTACTTC. Variable domain in full (rest from reference TRBV5-8 and TRBJ2-5): EAGVTQSPTHLIKTRGQQATLRCSPISGHTSVYWYQQALGLGLQFLLWYDEGEERNRGNFPPRFSGRQFPNYSSELNVNALELEDSALYLCASSSRTPAQYFGPGTRLLVL.

This chain connects TRBV7-2 to TRBJ1-2; D possibly corresponds to TRBD1 (5 bases). CDR1 SGHTA and CDR2 FQGNSA come from the germline V gene. The CDR3 runs 13 residues. The V and J ends lost 5 bases and 5 bases respectively, with 12 bases between them. The CDR3 DNA reads TGTGCCAGCAGCATGGGACTGACATATGGCTACACCTTC. Translated, it gives CASSMGLTYGYTF.

The rearrangement uses TRBV5-1 and TRBJ2-7; D is possibly TRBD2 (5 bases). The V end was cut by 0 bases, the J end by 1 base, with 8 bases between. The CDR3 consists of 14 residues. Germline CDR1 is SGHRS and CDR2 is YFSETQ. The CDR3 spells CASSLAGESYEQYF. In DNA, the CDR3 is TGCGCCAGCAGCTTGGCCGGGGAGTCCTACGAGCAGTACTTC.

The CDR3 coding sequence is TGTGCCAGCAGTTACAGGGGTGGATATTCGTACGAGCAGTACTTC. Encoded protein: CASSYRGGYSYEQYF. This sequence joins TRBV6-5 and TRBJ2-7; D possibly corresponds to TRBD1 (5 bases). V gave up 2 bases and J gave up 4 bases, with 15 bases separating them. The CDR3 contains 15 residues. Germline V lookup: CDR1 MNHEY, CDR2 SVGAGI.

CDR3 sequence: CASSGGQGQETQYF. The CDR3 DNA is TGCGCCAGCAGCGGGGGACAGGGACAAGAGACCCAGTACTTC. The V and J genes are TRBV5-1 and TRBJ2-5, with 9 bases aligning to TRBD1. CDR3 size: 14 residues. V was clipped by 4 bases and J by 2 bases; unmatched bases: 3. Germline loops: CDR1 SGHRS, CDR2 YFSETQ.

V gene TRBV4-1 combines with J gene TRBJ2-5; 8 bases agree with TRBD1. The DNA end favors TRBJ2-7, so the J call may be wrong. The V gene's germline CDR1 is MGHRA and CDR2 YSYEKL. CDR3 length: 18 amino acids. CDR3 region: CASSRGRGLLPSSYEQYF. The CDR3 DNA reads as TGCGCCAGCAGCCGCGGCAGGGGGCTTCTTCCTAGCTCCTACGAGCAGTACTTC.

This clone showed up just a few times. This chain uses TRBV29-1 with TRBJ1-1; no definite D call. The CDR3 runs to 14 residues. The germline V and J ends were trimmed by 4 bases and 1 base, with 13 bases remaining between them. CDR1 is SQVTM and CDR2 is ANQGSEA in the germline V gene. CDR3 nucleotides: TGCAGCGTTGCAACCCAGTCTCGGAACACTGAAGCTTTCTTT. Translated, it gives CSVATQSRNTEAFF.

J is TRBJ2-7 and V is TRBV7-2; TRBD1 matches at 10 bases. The CDR3 length is 13 residues. With 1 base clipped from V and 12 bases from J, the junction kept 6 bases outside the gene matches. Germline CDR1 SGHTA, CDR2 FQGNSA. The CDR3: CASSLGGGTGAYF. The CDR3, as DNA: TGTGCCAGCAGCTTAGGGGGTGGGACAGGGGCGTACTTC.

This clone was seen a few times. The J gene is TRBJ1-1, the V gene TRBV7-2; a possible D gene is TRBD1 (5 bases). V lost 3 bases to trimming and J lost 3 bases, with 11 bases between them. The CDR3 spans 14 residues. Germline V CDR1 and CDR2: SGHTA, FQGNSA. The CDR3: CASSFQGIDTEAFF. Written as DNA, the CDR3 is TGTGCCAGCAGCTTTCAGGGCATCGACACTGAAGCTTTCTTT.

This clone was found a few times. The rearrangement links TRBV29-1 to TRBJ2-1, with TRBD2 matching 7 bases. This CDR3 is 14 amino acids long. After removal of 7 bases from V and 0 bases from J, the junction contained 6 bases not matched to a gene. Germline V gene lookup returns CDR1 SQVTM and CDR2 ANQGSEA. The CDR3, as DNA: TGCAGCGCGATACGGGAGGACTCCTACAATGAGCAGTTCTTC. This encodes CSAIREDSYNEQFF.

CDR3 sequence reads: CASSGSDRSVYGYTF. The DNA of the CDR3 is TGTGCCAGCAGTGGATCTGACAGGTCCGTTTATGGCTACACCTTC. The chain has TRBV28 and TRBJ1-2, with D perhaps matching TRBD1 (6 bases). Trimming cost V 5 bases and J 5 bases, with 18 bases left between them. This CDR3 comprises 15 residues. CDR1 is MDHEN, CDR2 SYDVKM, per germline.

The chain has TRBV2 and TRBJ2-3; TRBD2 aligns across 16 bases. The V gene's germline CDR1 is SNHLY and CDR2 FYNNEI. The V and J ends lost 8 bases and 6 bases, in that order; junction bases with no gene match: 5. CDR3 length equals 15 residues. CDR3 DNA: TGTGCCAGCTTGGGACTAGCGGGAGGGTATGATACGCAGTATTTT. It codes for CASLGLAGGYDTQYF.

In its sample, this clone was seen a few times. The chain uses TRBV25-1 and TRBJ1-2; tentative D call: TRBD1 (5 bases). CDR3 length: 10 amino acids. Trimming took off 6 bases at V and 7 bases at J, with 6 bases between the two ends. The germline V gene has CDR1 MGHDK and CDR2 SYGVNS. CDR3 DNA: TGTGCCAGCAGGGGGCTTGGCTACACCTTC. Protein product: CASRGLGYTF.

This clone showed up just a few times. The rearrangement uses TRBV6-1 and TRBJ2-6; D may be TRBD1 (6 bases). The CDR3 has 15 residues. The germline V gene encodes CDR1 MNHNS and CDR2 SASEGT. Trimming left V 5 bases short and J 4 bases short, with 12 bases between. CDR3 protein: CASSLTGSGANVLTF. CDR3 DNA sequence: TGTGCCAGCAGTCTTACAGGGTCCGGGGCCAACGTCCTGACTTTC.

This chain connects TRBV30 to TRBJ1-5; 9 bases line up with TRBD1. Germline V lookup: CDR1 GTSNPN, CDR2 SVGIG (reference sequence). The CDR3 extends over 14 amino acids. The J segment lost 8 bases and the V segment lost 0 bases, leaving 5 bases of the junction unmatched. CDR3: CAWSVQGAWEPQHF. DNA for the CDR3: TGTGCCTGGAGTGTACAGGGGGCGTGGGAGCCCCAGCATTTT.

A few counts support this clone. V gene TRBV20-1 combines with J gene TRBJ2-7; D is uncertain. The ends were cut back, 2 bases at V and 4 bases at J, with 6 bases in the middle. Germline values: CDR1 DFQATT, CDR2 SNEGSKA (reference sequence). This CDR3 region has 11 residues. CDR3 protein: CSARLGYEQYF. DNA for the CDR3: TGCAGTGCTAGACTCGGGTACGAGCAGTACTTC.

This clone came up a few times. The gene calls are TRBV7-3 and TRBJ1-1; D remains unclear. Per germline, CDR1 SGHTA and CDR2 FQGTGA. V lost 2 bases and J 4 bases, leaving 11 bases between the germline ends. CDR3 length: 14 amino acids. CDR3 DNA sequence: TGTGCCAGCAGCTTAGCGGCCCGAGGCACTGAAGCTTTCTTT. It encodes CASSLAARGTEAFF.

The chain uses TRBV18 and TRBJ1-3; no definite D call. Trimming pared 3 bases from V and 2 bases from J, leaving 5 bases between. Germline V gives CDR1 KGHSH, CDR2 LQKENI. The CDR3 is made up of 13 amino acids. CDR3 region: CASSPGAGNTIYF. DNA of the CDR3: TGTGCCAGCTCACCCGGGGCTGGAAACACCATATATTTT.

This clone was counted between two and nine times. This sequence joins TRBV4-2 and TRBJ2-6, with a weak D call TRBD2 (5 bases). CDR3 length: 19 residues. Germline assignment: CDR1 LGHNA and CDR2 YNFKEQ. V gave up 1 base and J gave up 0 bases, with 16 bases separating them. In DNA, the CDR3 is TGTGCCAGCAGCCAAGCAAAGTCGAGGGTGAGCTCTGGGGCCAACGTCCTGACTTTC. Translating it yields CASSQAKSRVSSGANVLTF.

This chain links TRBV4-2 with TRBJ1-1; possible D gene TRBD1, 5 bases. Trimming left V 0 bases short and J 1 base short, with 15 bases between. Germline CDR1 is LGHNA and CDR2 is YNFKEQ. The CDR3 covers 17 residues. The CDR3 sequence: CASSQEVYQGSNTEAFF. The CDR3 DNA reads as TGTGCCAGCAGCCAAGAAGTTTATCAGGGCTCGAACACTGAAGCTTTCTTT.

The chain employs TRBV5-1 and TRBJ1-4, with 8 nucleotides matching TRBD1. V was pared by 4 bases and J by 3 bases, with 5 bases of the junction left unmatched. The CDR3 is 15 residues long. Germline V gene sequence: CDR1 SGHRS, CDR2 YFSETQ. CDR3 DNA sequence: TGCGCCAGCAGCCAGGACAGGGAGGCTAATGAAAAACTGTTTTTT. It codes for CASSQDREANEKLFF.

This clone has a handful of counts. The chain is built from TRBV27 and TRBJ1-5; unclear D gene. The CDR3 totals 15 residues. Per germline, CDR1 MNHEY and CDR2 SMNVEV (reference sequence). V was pared by 6 bases and J by 2 bases, with 14 bases between. The CDR3: CASSAATVGNQPQHF. The CDR3 region has the DNA TGTGCCAGCAGCGCCGCAACAGTGGGCAATCAGCCCCAGCATTTT.

This clone was counted between two and nine times. This sequence joins TRBV7-3 and TRBJ2-7; D gene ambiguous. This CDR3 has 10 residues. The V end was cut by 7 bases, the J end by 4 bases, with 5 bases between. Per germline, CDR1 SGHTA and CDR2 FQGTGA. CDR3 nucleotide sequence: TGTGCCAGCATCCGTTACGAGCAGTACTTC. As protein: CASIRYEQYF.

This clone appeared a few times. The chain has TRBV14 and TRBJ2-7; 7 bases align to TRBD2. Trimming removed 3 bases from V and 4 bases from J; junction bases left unmatched: 9. This CDR3 is 15 amino acids long. CDR1 SGHDN and CDR2 FVKESK come from the germline V gene. The CDR3 coding sequence is TGTGCCAGCAGCCAGCTCCGGGACTATCAATACGAGCAGTACTTC. This sequence encodes CASSQLRDYQYEQYF.